In its sample, the clone carrying this T cell receptor (beta chain) was seen many times. Its cognate antigen is unknown. Between the trimmed V and J ends, which lost 8 bases and 0 bases, there was a span of 11 bases. This CDR3 spans 13 amino acids. Germline V lookup: CDR1 MGHDK, CDR2 SYGVNS. The sample is drawn from a study of T-cell reconstitution after alpha-beta-depleted transplantation in children. Study-level findings and limits: At around two months after transplant, the alpha-beta T cells were reportedly derived from several hundred expanded clones that came from non-depleted graft cells. The study traced high day-60 TCRbeta diversity in some patients to surviving recipient T cells and thymic progenitors. T-cell counts and diversity were attributed mostly to newly produced T cells one year after transplant.

Unique molecular identifiers were built into the TCRbeta library. MiXCR, run by TCRdb on the PCR reads, gives a single entry per CDR3 protein. The repertoire includes fewer than 750,000 distinct CDR3 sequences, 20% to 25% of them detected once, and 11% to 15% sits in the top ten. The sample was PBMCs, mostly from graft donor cells, taken 360 days after TCRalphabeta/CD19-depleted stem cell transplant. The clonotype was recovered from a boy under two years old who had a stem cell transplant for acute myeloid leukemia, so the T cells may come from the graft donor. The chain combines TRBV25-1 with TRBJ2-7, with D perhaps given as TRBD1 or TRBD2 (6 bases each). CDR3 sequence: CASGRGASYEQYF. For the CDR3, the DNA is TGTGCCAGCGGTAGGGGGGCCTCCTACGAGCAGTACTTC.